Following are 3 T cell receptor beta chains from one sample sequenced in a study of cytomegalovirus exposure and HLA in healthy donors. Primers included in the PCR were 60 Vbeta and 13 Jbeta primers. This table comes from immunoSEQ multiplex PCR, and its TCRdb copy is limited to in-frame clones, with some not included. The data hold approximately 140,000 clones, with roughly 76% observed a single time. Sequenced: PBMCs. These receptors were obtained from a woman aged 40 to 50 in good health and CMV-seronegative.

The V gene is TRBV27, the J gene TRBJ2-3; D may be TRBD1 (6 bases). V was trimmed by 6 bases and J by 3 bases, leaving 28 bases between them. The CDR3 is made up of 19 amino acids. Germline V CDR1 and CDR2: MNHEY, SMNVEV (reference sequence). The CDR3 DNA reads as TGTGCCAGCAGACCTTGGGGTCGGGCAGGGGAACCTAAAACAGATACGCAGTATTTT. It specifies CASRPWGRAGEPKTDTQYF.

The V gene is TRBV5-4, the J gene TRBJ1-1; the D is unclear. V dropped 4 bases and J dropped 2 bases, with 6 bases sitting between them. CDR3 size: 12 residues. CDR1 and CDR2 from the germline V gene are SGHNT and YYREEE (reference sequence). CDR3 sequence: CASSEHNTEAFF. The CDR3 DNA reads TGTGCCAGCAGCGAACACAACACTGAAGCTTTCTTT.

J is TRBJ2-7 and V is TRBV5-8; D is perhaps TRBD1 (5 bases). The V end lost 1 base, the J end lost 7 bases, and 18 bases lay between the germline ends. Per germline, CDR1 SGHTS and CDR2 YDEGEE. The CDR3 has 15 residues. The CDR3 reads CASSLPWQGRIEQYV. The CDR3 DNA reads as TGTGCCAGCAGCTTGCCGTGGCAGGGTAGGATAGAGCAGTACGTC.